This is a list of T cell receptor beta chains from one sample in a study of blood T cell repertoires in COVID-19. Assay used: immunoSEQ multiplex PCR; TCRdb lists only in-frame clones, some missing. This sample yields roughly 300,000 clones, of which about 90% are seen a single time; about 1.6% belongs to the top ten. Sequencing input: peripheral blood. These receptors were collected from a woman in her 40s who had recovered from COVID-19. CDR3s include the opening cysteine and the closing phenylalanine or tryptophan. The order of the fields is D gene, V gene, clone size, J gene, CDR3 DNA, CDR3 protein. A D gene is named only where the DNA matches it firmly. Clone size is given for some rows only: seen once, a few or many times, or a class if the clone is expanded.

.	TRBV3-1/TRBV3-2	.	TRBJ2-5	TGTGCCAGCACGTCGAGGGGAGGAGAGACCCAGTACTTC	CASTSRGGETQYF
TRBD2	TRBV9	.	TRBJ2-3	TGTGCCAGCAGCGAGGGGACTAGTAGGACAGATACGCAGTATTTT	CASSEGTSRTDTQYF
.	TRBV5-6	.	TRBJ1-2	TGTGCCAGCAGCAGACGTAACAGGGCGGACGGCTACACCTTC	CASSRRNRADGYTF
.	TRBV7-9	.	TRBJ1-1	TGTGCCAGCAGCCCCAGCGGAAGAGGCACTGAAGCTTTCTTT	CASSPSGRGTEAFF
.	TRBV15	.	TRBJ2-7	TGTGCCACCAGCAGAGATCGTCTTGAGGAGCAGTACTTC	CATSRDRLEEQYF
.	TRBV7-9	.	TRBJ1-2	TGTGCCAGCAGCTTAGTTCTGGCCAGAAGTTATGGCTACACCTTC	CASSLVLARSYGYTF
TRBD1	TRBV6-5	.	TRBJ1-6	TGTGCCAGCAGCGGACAGGTTGATTCACCCCTCCACTTT	CASSGQVDSPLHF
TRBD1	TRBV11-2	.	TRBJ2-2	TGTGCCAGCTCCGAGGACAGGGGGCAAGTCGGGGAGCTGTTTTTT	CASSEDRGQVGELFF
.	TRBV18	.	TRBJ2-3	TGTGCCAGCTCATCCCGACAGTCAGATACGCAGTATTTT	CASSSRQSDTQYF
TRBD1	TRBV4-3	.	TRBJ2-7	TGCGCCAGCAGCGACTGGACAGGATCGTACGAGCAGTACTTC	CASSDWTGSYEQYF
.	TRBV2	few	TRBJ1-4	TGTGCCAGCAGCCCCGGGACAACTAATGAAAAACTGTTTTTT	CASSPGTTNEKLFF
TRBD1	TRBV6-6	few	TRBJ2-7	TGTGCCAGCAGTCCCGACAGGGCGACCTACGAGCAGTACTTC	CASSPDRATYEQYF
TRBD1	TRBV4-1	few	TRBJ1-5	TGCGCCAGCAGCGCTCCGGGACAGGGGAGTCAGCCCCAGCATTTT	CASSAPGQGSQPQHF
.	TRBV7-2	.	TRBJ2-7	TGTGCCAGCAGCTTAGGCCGTCAGGGAATAGAGATCCCCTACGAGCAGTACTTC	CASSLGRQGIEIPYEQYF
.	TRBV19	.	TRBJ2-3	TGTGCCAGTAGTGGACGAGGGGGTACGCAGTATTTT	CASSGRGGTQYF
.	TRBV2	.	TRBJ1-2	TGTGCCAGCAGACCCGGGACACATGCCTATGGCTACACCTTC	CASRPGTHAYGYTF
.	TRBV7-9	.	TRBJ1-2	TGTGCCAGCAGCGCTGGTTCCGGGGTCGGCTACACCTTC	CASSAGSGVGYTF